This T cell receptor beta chain emerged from a study of siplizumab effects on memory and regulatory T cells. Whole-study findings and limits: Many proliferating CD4+ or CD8+ clones remained unclassified. Roughly 75-96% of them could not be assigned either a naive or a memory phenotype. Naive T cells appeared more varied than memory cells and looked like key alloresponse contributors.

Clones were read by immunoSEQ multiplex PCR, and TCRdb kept only the in-frame ones, dropping some. The table lists some 81,000 clones, around 93% of them singletons, with around 18% in the top ten. With regard to this clone: What it binds is unknown.

The germline V gene encodes CDR1 SGDLS and CDR2 YYNGEE. This CDR3 region has 14 residues. V was trimmed by 0 bases and J by 12 bases, leaving 16 bases between them. The J gene is TRBJ2-1, the V gene TRBV9; D not resolved. The sequence came from a human donor in good health. Sequencing input: CD8+ T cells sorted from blood. The CDR3 DNA reads as TGTGCCAGCAGCGTAGTAGACTCCAGGACGGGGCAGTTCTTC. Its translation: CASSVVDSRTGQFF.